The present TCR beta chain was sequenced within a study of T cells in Graves' hyperthyroidism and ophthalmopathy. Study results and caveats: Blood also carried most thyroid clonotypes expanded above 0.001.

In this sample, this clonotype turned up a few times. Antigen specificity is unknown. With 1 base removed from V and 4 bases from J, the gap between germline ends came to 19 bases. CDR1 and CDR2 (germline): LGHNA, YNFKEQ. CDR3 length equals 17 residues. Amplification of TCR beta CDR3 regions was performed using RNA transcripts as template. First-round RT-PCR with HTBI primers amplified the TCR CDR3 region. One entry per CDR3 protein, called by TCRdb with MiXCR from the multiplex PCR reads. The repertoire holds about 840,000 distinct CDR3 sequences, with about 38% as singletons. The sequence came from a man aged 18 to 29 with Graves' hyperthyroidism. Sequencing was carried out using blood. This chain uses TRBV4-2 with TRBJ1-2; unclear D gene. The CDR3 loop is CASSQVFLETASYGYTF. As DNA, the CDR3 is TGTGCCAGCAGCCAAGTATTTCTGGAGACGGCTAGCTATGGCTACACCTTC.